A single TCR beta chain is shown here with its context. Antigen: not known. Germline CDR1 reads SGHNT; CDR2 reads YENEEA. V lost 6 bases and J lost 0, with 11 bases in between. The CDR3 runs to 15 residues. The source of the sample is a study of cytomegalovirus exposure and HLA in healthy donors. The PCR made use of 60 Vbeta and 13 Jbeta primers. Assay: immunoSEQ multiplex PCR; the TCRdb copy retains only in-frame clones and omits some. The table records fewer than 150,000 clones, roughly 70% of them present only once. Whole-study findings and limits: The study labeled fewer than 200 TCR beta chains cytomegalovirus-associated.

The sample comprised PBMCs. This clonotype was sampled from a man in his forties in good health and CMV-seronegative. This rearrangement joins TRBV11-3 to TRBJ2-2, with D perhaps matching TRBD1 (6 bases). The CDR3 nucleotides are TGTGCCAGCAGATTGGGACACTCGAACACCGGGGAGCTGTTTTTT. Translating gives CASRLGHSNTGELFF.